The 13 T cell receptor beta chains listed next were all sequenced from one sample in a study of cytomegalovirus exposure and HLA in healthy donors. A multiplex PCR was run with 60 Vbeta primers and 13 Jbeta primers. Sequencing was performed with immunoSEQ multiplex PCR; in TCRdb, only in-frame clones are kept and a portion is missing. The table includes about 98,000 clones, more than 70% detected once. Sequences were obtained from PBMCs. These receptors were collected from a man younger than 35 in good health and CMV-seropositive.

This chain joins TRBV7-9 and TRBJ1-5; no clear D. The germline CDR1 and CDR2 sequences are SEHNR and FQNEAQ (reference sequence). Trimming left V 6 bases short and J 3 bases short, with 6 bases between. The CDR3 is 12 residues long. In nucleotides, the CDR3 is TGTGCCAGCAGAGCCCCCAATCAGCCCCAGCATTTT. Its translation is CASRAPNQPQHF.

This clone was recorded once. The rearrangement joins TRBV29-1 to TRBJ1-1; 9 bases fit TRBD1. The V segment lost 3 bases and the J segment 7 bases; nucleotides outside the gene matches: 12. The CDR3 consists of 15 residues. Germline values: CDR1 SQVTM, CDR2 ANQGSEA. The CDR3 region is CSVDPQRDRDYEAFF. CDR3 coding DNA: TGCAGCGTTGACCCTCAACGGGACAGGGACTATGAAGCTTTCTTT.

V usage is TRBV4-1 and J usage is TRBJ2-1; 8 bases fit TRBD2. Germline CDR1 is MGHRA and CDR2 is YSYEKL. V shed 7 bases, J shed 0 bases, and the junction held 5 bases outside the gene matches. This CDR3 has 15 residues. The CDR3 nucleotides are TGCGCCAGCAATAAACTAGCGGCCTCCTACAATGAGCAGTTCTTC. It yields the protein CASNKLAASYNEQFF.

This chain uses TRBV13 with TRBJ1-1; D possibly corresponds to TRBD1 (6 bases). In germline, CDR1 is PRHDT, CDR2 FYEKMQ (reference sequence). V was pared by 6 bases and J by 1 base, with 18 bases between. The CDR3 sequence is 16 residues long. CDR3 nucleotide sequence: TGTGCCAGCAGACCAACCACAGGGTCCGGGAACACTGAAGCTTTCTTT. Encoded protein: CASRPTTGSGNTEAFF.

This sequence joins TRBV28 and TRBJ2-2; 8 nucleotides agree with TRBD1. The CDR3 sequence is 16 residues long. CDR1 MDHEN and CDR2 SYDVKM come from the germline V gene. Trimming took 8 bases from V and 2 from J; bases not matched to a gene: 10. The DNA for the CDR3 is TGTGCCAGCCCACCGGGACAGGCCCTTAACACCGGGGAGCTGTTTTTT. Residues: CASPPGQALNTGELFF.

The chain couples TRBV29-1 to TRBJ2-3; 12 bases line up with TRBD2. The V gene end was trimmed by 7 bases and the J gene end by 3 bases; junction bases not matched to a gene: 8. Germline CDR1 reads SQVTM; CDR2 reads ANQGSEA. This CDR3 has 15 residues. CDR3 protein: CSATTSGGGTDTQYF. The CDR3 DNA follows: TGCAGCGCGACGACTAGCGGGGGAGGGACAGATACGCAGTATTTT.

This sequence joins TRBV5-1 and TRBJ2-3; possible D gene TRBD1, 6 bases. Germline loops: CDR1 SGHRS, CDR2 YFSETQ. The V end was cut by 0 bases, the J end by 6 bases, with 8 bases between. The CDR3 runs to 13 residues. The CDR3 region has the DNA TGCGCCAGCAGCTTGGCAGGGGAGGATACGCAGTATTTT. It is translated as CASSLAGEDTQYF.

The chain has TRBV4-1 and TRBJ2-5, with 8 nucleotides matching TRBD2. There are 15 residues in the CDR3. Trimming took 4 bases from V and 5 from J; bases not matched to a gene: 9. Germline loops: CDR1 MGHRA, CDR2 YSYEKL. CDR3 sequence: CASSPGPGGQETQYF. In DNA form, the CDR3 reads TGCGCCAGCAGCCCGGGTCCGGGGGGGCAGGAGACCCAGTACTTC.

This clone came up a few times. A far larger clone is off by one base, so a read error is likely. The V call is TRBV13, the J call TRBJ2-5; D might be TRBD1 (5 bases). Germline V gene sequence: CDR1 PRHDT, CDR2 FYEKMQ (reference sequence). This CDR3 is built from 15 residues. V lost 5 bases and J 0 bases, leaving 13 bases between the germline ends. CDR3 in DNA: TGTGCCAGCAGCGTTGGACAAGGGTACCAAGAGACCCAGTACTTC. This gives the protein CASSVGQGYQETQYF.

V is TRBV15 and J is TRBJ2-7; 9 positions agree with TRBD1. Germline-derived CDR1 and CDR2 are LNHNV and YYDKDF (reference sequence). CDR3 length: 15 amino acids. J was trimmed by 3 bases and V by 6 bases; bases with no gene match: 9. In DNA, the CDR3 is TGTGCCACCAGGGCGGGGACAGGGTTTGGCTACGAGCAGTACTTC. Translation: CATRAGTGFGYEQYF.

CDR3 nucleotides: TGTGCCACCGACGGCCCGACAGGGGGGACTGAAGCTTTCTTT. Translating it yields CATDGPTGGTEAFF. V is TRBV15 and J is TRBJ1-1, with 9 bases lining up with TRBD1. The CDR3 is made up of 14 amino acids. The V gene's germline CDR1 is LNHNV and CDR2 YYDKDF (reference sequence). V shed 8 bases, J shed 5 bases, and the junction held 9 bases outside the gene matches.

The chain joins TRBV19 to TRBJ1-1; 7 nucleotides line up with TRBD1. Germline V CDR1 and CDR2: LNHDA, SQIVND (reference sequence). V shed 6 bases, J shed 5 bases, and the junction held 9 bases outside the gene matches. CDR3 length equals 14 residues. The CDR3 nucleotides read TGTGCCAGTAGGGCCCCCGGGACAGAAACTGAAGCTTTCTTT. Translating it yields CASRAPGTETEAFF.

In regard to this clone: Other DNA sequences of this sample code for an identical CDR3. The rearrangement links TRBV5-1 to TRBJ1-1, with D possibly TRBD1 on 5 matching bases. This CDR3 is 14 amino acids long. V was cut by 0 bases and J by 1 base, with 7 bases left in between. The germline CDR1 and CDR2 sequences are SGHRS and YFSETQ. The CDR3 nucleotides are TGCGCCAGCAGCTTGGCGGGGGGGAACACTGAAGCTTTCTTT. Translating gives CASSLAGGNTEAFF.